The 21 T cell receptor beta chains reported below all come from one sample, sequenced in a study of T cell responses to AZD1222 COVID-19 vaccine. The repertoire was sequenced with immunoSEQ multiplex PCR; TCRdb's copy has only in-frame clones and lacks some. The sample shows more than 95,000 clones, around 89% of them seen only once. The source was peripheral blood, collected on day 0 of MenACWY control vaccination. The receptors shown here come from an adult in good health.

The gene calls are TRBV10-2 and TRBJ2-1, with 11 bases lining up with TRBD2. V lost 6 bases, J lost 9 bases, and 10 bases stayed unmatched. CDR1 and CDR2 (germline): WSHSY, SAAADI. CDR3 length: 15 residues. For the CDR3, the DNA is TGCGCCAGCAGCCATACTAGCGGGAGAGTGAGTGAGCAGTTCTTC. Encoded protein: CASSHTSGRVSEQFF.

The chain employs TRBV7-3 and TRBJ2-2; D assignment may be TRBD1 or TRBD2 (5 bases each). Trimming took 5 bases from V and 7 from J, leaving 14 bases between them. Germline V lookup: CDR1 SGHTA, CDR2 FQGTGA. The CDR3 loop spans 14 amino acids. For the CDR3, the DNA is TGTGCCAGCAGCCCATTTGAGGGGAGCGGGGAGCTGTTTTTT. Translation: CASSPFEGSGELFF.

V and J are TRBV6-5 and TRBJ2-2, with D unresolved. The germline V gene has CDR1 MNHEY and CDR2 SVGAGI. The CDR3 covers 13 residues. The V and J ends lost 6 bases and 7 bases respectively, with 12 bases between them. CDR3: CASRSPKVGELFF. The CDR3, as DNA: TGTGCCAGCAGAAGCCCCAAAGTCGGGGAGCTGTTTTTT.

This chain links TRBV5-1 with TRBJ1-1; D is ambiguous. The CDR3 runs to 11 residues. The V end lost 0 bases, the J end lost 9 bases, and 6 bases lay between the germline ends. Germline-derived CDR1 and CDR2 are SGHRS and YFSETQ. In DNA, the CDR3 is TGCGCCAGCAGCTTGGGCAGCCAAGCTTTCTTT. This codes for CASSLGSQAFF.

The V gene is TRBV13, the J gene TRBJ1-1; 9 bases map to TRBD1. From germline, CDR1 is PRHDT and CDR2 FYEKMQ (reference sequence). The V segment lost 3 bases and the J segment 1 base; nucleotides outside the gene matches: 12. The CDR3 covers 18 residues. CDR3 residues: CASSLAETSGQGNTEAFF. CDR3 sequence (DNA): TGTGCCAGCAGCTTGGCCGAAACCTCGGGACAGGGGAACACTGAAGCTTTCTTT.

This clone was found a few times. The CDR3 region is CASSEVGGGYQPQHF. As DNA, the CDR3 is TGTGCCAGCAGTGAAGTAGGGGGCGGATATCAGCCCCAGCATTTT. The rearrangement links TRBV2 to TRBJ1-5; 7 nucleotides match TRBD1. This CDR3 contains 15 residues. The germline V gene encodes CDR1 SNHLY and CDR2 FYNNEI. V lost 1 base to trimming and J lost 5 bases; unmatched junction nucleotides: 5. The full variable domain, with the rest looked up from reference TRBV2 and TRBJ1-5, is EPEVTQTPSHQVTQMGQEVILRCVPISNHLYFYWYRQILGQKVEFLVSFYNNEISEKSEIFDDQFSVERPDGSNFTLKIRSTKLEDSAMYFCASSEVGGGYQPQHFGDGTRLSIL.

With respect to this clone: The junction departs from germline at one end; a sequencing error may be responsible. J is TRBJ2-3 and V is TRBV6-1, with D possibly TRBD2 on 7 matching bases. This CDR3 is built from 11 residues. In germline, CDR1 is MNHNS, CDR2 SASEGT. The CDR3 region has the DNA TGTGCCAGCAGTGAATGGGGGGGGCCCAATTTT. It encodes CASSEWGGPNF.

This rearrangement joins TRBV11-3 to TRBJ1-2; TRBD1 matches at 7 bases. Per germline, CDR1 SGHNT and CDR2 YENEEA. V shed 1 base, J shed 4 bases, and the junction held 3 bases outside the gene matches. This CDR3 spans 14 amino acids. The CDR3 here is CASSLAGTAYGYTF. The DNA of the CDR3 is TGTGCCAGCAGCTTAGCCGGGACAGCCTATGGCTACACCTTC.

The rearrangement joins TRBV6-2 or TRBV6-3 to TRBJ1-3; D is uncertain. Germline V lookup: CDR1 MNHEY, CDR2 SVGEGT. The CDR3 loop spans 11 amino acids. Trimming left V 6 bases short and J 4 bases short, with 4 bases between. DNA of the CDR3: TGTGCCAGCAGCCAAGGAAACACCATATATTTT. This translates into CASSQGNTIYF.

J is TRBJ2-1 and V is TRBV5-8, with D possibly being TRBD1 or TRBD2 (5 bases each). The CDR3 runs to 15 residues. Per germline, CDR1 SGHTS and CDR2 YDEGEE. V shed 6 bases and J shed 8 bases, with 21 bases lying between them. This CDR3 is CASNDPGRPRDEQFF. CDR3 nucleotides: TGTGCCAGCAACGATCCGGGACGCCCTCGCGATGAGCAGTTCTTC.

The chain carries TRBV9 and TRBJ2-7, with TRBD2 matching 14 bases. Losses at the gene ends were 0 bases for V and 3 bases for J; bases not matched to a gene: 5. Per the germline V gene, CDR1 is SGDLS and CDR2 is YYNGEE. The CDR3 runs to 17 residues. The CDR3 DNA reads as TGTGCCAGCAGCGTAGGACTAGCGGGAGGGGGAGACTACGAGCAGTACTTC. It translates to CASSVGLAGGGDYEQYF. Drawing the rest from reference TRBV9 and TRBJ2-7, the complete variable domain is DSGVTQTPKHLITATGQRVTLRCSPRSGDLSVYWYQQSLDQGLQFLIQYYNGEERAKGNILERFSAQQFPDLHSELNLSSLELGDSALYFCASSVGLAGGGDYEQYFGPGTRLTVT.

This chain links TRBV27 with TRBJ2-1, with D perhaps matching TRBD1 (6 bases). Trimming shortened V by 6 bases and J by 3 bases, and 15 bases separated the two germline ends. Germline assignment: CDR1 MNHEY and CDR2 SMNVEV (reference sequence). The CDR3 is made up of 15 amino acids. The CDR3 sequence is CASSPTSRGYNEQFF. CDR3 sequence (DNA): TGTGCCAGCAGCCCCACCTCCAGGGGCTACAATGAGCAGTTCTTC.

This chain uses TRBV5-1 with TRBJ2-1, with 9 bases fitting TRBD1. Germline CDR1 is SGHRS and CDR2 is YFSETQ. The length of the CDR3 is 15 residues. V shed 0 bases, J shed 5 bases, and the junction held 3 bases outside the gene matches. Here the CDR3 DNA reads TGCGCCAGCAGCTTGGCTGGGACAGGGCACAATGAGCAGTTCTTC. Its protein is CASSLAGTGHNEQFF.

The V and J genes are TRBV2 and TRBJ1-4, with TRBD1 identical over 7 bases. V lost 10 bases to trimming and J lost 4 bases; unmatched junction nucleotides: 6. The CDR3 runs 13 residues. Per germline, CDR1 SNHLY and CDR2 FYNNEI. The CDR3 spells CAIMGQSNEKLFF. DNA of the CDR3: TGTGCCATCATGGGACAGAGTAATGAAAAACTGTTTTTT.

The gene calls are TRBV30 and TRBJ1-6; tentatively, D is TRBD1 (5 bases). Trimming shortened V by 5 bases and J by 7 bases, and 21 bases separated the two germline ends. This CDR3 is built from 16 residues. Germline V gene sequence: CDR1 GTSNPN, CDR2 SVGIG (reference sequence). CDR3 protein: CAWVHRDSGRNSPLHF. The CDR3 DNA reads as TGTGCCTGGGTACACCGGGACTCAGGTCGAAATTCACCCCTCCACTTT.

This chain connects TRBV15 to TRBJ1-5; D perhaps matches TRBD1 (5 bases). The germline V gene has CDR1 LNHNV and CDR2 YYDKDF (reference sequence). Trimming pared 5 bases from V and 3 bases from J, leaving 14 bases between. The CDR3 covers 15 residues. The CDR3 reads CATSGGSGLNQPQHF. CDR3 nucleotide sequence: TGTGCCACCAGCGGCGGGTCGGGGCTCAATCAGCCCCAGCATTTT. The full variable domain, with the rest looked up from reference TRBV15 and TRBJ1-5, is DAMVIQNPRYQVTQFGKPVTLSCSQTLNHNVMYWYQQKSSQAPKLLFHYYDKDFNNEADTPDNFQSRRPNTSFCFLDIRSPGLGDTAMYLCATSGGSGLNQPQHFGDGTRLSIL.

The CDR3 nucleotides read TGTGCCAGCAGCTTGGACCCCTTGCGCGCGACTTTCTTT. This sequence encodes CASSLDPLRATFF. V and J are TRBV5-6 and TRBJ1-1; no reliable D call. V lost 0 bases and J lost 12, with 15 bases in between. Per the germline V gene, CDR1 is SGHDT and CDR2 is YYEEEE. The CDR3 covers 13 residues.

The genes are TRBV9 and TRBJ2-5, with 9 positions matching TRBD1. Germline trimming cut 2 bases from V and 1 base from J; bases unmatched to any gene: 3. Germline V gene sequence: CDR1 SGDLS, CDR2 YYNGEE. This CDR3 contains 15 residues. CDR3 sequence (DNA): TGTGCCAGCAGCGTGAGGGACAGGGCCCAAGAGACCCAGTACTTC. Amino acids: CASSVRDRAQETQYF.

In its sample, this clone was seen a few times. The chain links TRBV5-1 to TRBJ2-3; D is undetermined. Germline CDR1 is SGHRS and CDR2 is YFSETQ. This CDR3 is 14 amino acids long. V shed 0 bases and J shed 2 bases, with 7 bases lying between them. The CDR3, as DNA: TGCGCCAGCAGCTTGGGGGAAGTCACAGATACGCAGTATTTT. It encodes CASSLGEVTDTQYF.

The V call is TRBV6-5, the J call TRBJ1-1; TRBD1 is a possible D gene (6 bases). The V gene's germline CDR1 is MNHEY and CDR2 SVGAGI. The CDR3 consists of 14 residues. Trimming stripped 2 bases from V and 1 base from J, with 8 bases between. CDR3 in amino acids: CASSYDRTNTEAFF. The CDR3 DNA follows: TGTGCCAGCAGTTACGACAGGACGAACACTGAAGCTTTCTTT.

V gene TRBV19 combines with J gene TRBJ1-3; D unclear. Germline V gene data show CDR1 as LNHDA and CDR2 as SQIVND (reference sequence). Deletions cut 3 bases from V and 4 bases from J, with 1 base between. CDR3 length: 11 amino acids. The chain's CDR3 is CASSIGNTIYF. The CDR3 nucleotides are TGTGCCAGTAGTATCGGAAACACCATATATTTT.